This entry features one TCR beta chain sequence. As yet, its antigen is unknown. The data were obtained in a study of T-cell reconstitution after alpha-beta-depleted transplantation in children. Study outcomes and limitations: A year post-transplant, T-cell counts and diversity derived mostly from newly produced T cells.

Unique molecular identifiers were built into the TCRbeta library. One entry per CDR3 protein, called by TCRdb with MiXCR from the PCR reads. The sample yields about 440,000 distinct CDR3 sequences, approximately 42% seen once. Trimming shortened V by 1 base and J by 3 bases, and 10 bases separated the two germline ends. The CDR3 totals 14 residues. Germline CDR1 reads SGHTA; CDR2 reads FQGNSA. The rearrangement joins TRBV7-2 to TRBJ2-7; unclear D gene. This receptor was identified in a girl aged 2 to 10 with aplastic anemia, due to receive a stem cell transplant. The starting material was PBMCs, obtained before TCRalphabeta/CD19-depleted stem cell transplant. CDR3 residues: CASSLDQLIYEQYF. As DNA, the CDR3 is TGTGCCAGCAGCTTAGACCAGCTGATCTACGAGCAGTACTTC. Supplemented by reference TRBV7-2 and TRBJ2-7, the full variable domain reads GAGVSQSPSNKVTEKGKDVELRCDPISGHTALYWYRQSLGQGLEFLIYFQGNSAPDKSGLPSDRFSAERTGGSVSTLTIQRTQQEDSAVYLCASSLDQLIYEQYFGPGTRLTVT.